This record looks at one TCR beta chain sequence and its context. The antigen remains undetermined. The trim removed 5 bases at V and 3 bases at J, leaving 2 bases unmatched. Germline lookup yields CDR1 MNHEY and CDR2 SVGEGT. The CDR3 runs to 14 residues. These data originate in a study of T-cell memory formation after mild COVID-19. For the study at large: TCR clusters were largely donor specific.

TCRdb reprocessed the 5' RACE reads with MiXCR, giving one entry per CDR3 protein. The repertoire has 280,000 or so distinct CDR3 sequences, under 8.5% of them found once; the top ten carry around a fifth. Study conclusions and caveats: While clones contracting from day 15 to 85 were balanced between CD4 and CD8, later expanders leaned CD4+. Pre-infection memory already had some responding clones, implying cross-reactive memory joined.

The chain has TRBV6-2 or TRBV6-3 and TRBJ2-7, with 12 bases identical to TRBD2. The clonotype originates from a man aged 18 to 30 who had mild COVID-19 (a few samples of this study predate the infection). Cell type and time point are not known. The sequencing sample was made of PBMCs or a T cell subset sorted from them (not recorded which). The CDR3 nucleotides are TGTGCCAGCAGTCCGACTAGCGGGGGCTACGAGCAGTACGTC. It translates to CASSPTSGGYEQYV.